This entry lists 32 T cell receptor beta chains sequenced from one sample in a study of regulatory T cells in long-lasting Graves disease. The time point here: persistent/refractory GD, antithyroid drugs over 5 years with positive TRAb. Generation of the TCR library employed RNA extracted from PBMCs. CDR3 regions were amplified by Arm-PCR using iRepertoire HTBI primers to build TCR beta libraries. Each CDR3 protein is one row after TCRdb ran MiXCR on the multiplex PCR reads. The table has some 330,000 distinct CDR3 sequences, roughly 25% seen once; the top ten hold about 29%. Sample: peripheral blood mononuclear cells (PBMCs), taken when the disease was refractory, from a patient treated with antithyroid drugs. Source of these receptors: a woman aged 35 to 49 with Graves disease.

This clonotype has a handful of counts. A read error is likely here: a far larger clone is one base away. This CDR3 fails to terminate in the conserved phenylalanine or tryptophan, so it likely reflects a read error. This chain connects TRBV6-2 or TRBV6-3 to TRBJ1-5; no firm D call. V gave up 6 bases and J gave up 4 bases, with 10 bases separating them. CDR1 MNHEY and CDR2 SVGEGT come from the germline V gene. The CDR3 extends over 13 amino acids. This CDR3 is CASRPGGNQPQHL. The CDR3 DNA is TGTGCCAGCAGGCCAGGCGGAAATCAGCCCCAGCATCTT.

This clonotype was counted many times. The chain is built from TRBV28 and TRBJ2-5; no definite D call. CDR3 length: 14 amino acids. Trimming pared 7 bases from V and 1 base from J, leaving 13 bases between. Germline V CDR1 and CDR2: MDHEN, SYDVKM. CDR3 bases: TGTGCCAGCAAGAGGTTAGGGATCCAAGAGACCCAGTACTTC. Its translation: CASKRLGIQETQYF.

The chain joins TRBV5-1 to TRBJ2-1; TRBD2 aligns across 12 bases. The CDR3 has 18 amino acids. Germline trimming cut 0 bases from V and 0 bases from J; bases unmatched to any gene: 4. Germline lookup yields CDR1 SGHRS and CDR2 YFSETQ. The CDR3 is CASSLEETSGSSYNEQFF. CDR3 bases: TGCGCCAGCAGCTTGGAGGAGACTAGCGGGAGCTCCTACAATGAGCAGTTCTTC.

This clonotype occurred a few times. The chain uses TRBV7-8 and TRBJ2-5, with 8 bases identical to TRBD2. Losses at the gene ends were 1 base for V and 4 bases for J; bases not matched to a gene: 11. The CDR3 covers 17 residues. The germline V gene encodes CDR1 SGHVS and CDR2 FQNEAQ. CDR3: CASSLGPAGVSLETQYF. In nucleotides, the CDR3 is TGTGCCAGCAGCTTAGGGCCAGCGGGAGTTTCTTTAGAGACCCAGTACTTC. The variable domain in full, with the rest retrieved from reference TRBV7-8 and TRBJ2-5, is GAGVSQSPRYKVAKRGQDVALRCDPISGHVSLFWYQQALGQGPEFLTYFQNEAQLDKSGLPSDRFFAERPEGSVSTLKIQRTQQEDSAVYLCASSLGPAGVSLETQYFGPGTRLLVL.

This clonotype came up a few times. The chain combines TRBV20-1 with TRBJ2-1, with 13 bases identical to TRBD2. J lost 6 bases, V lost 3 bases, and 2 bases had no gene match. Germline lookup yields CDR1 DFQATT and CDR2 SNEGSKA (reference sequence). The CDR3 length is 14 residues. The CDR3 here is CSASWTSGSNEQFF. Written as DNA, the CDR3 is TGCAGTGCTAGTTGGACTAGCGGGAGCAATGAGCAGTTCTTC.

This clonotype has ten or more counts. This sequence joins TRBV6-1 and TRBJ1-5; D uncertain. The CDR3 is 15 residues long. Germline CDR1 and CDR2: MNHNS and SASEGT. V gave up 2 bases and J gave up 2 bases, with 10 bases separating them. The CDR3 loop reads CASSEQVVGNQPQHF. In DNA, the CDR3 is TGTGCCAGCAGTGAACAGGTAGTGGGCAATCAGCCCCAGCATTTT.

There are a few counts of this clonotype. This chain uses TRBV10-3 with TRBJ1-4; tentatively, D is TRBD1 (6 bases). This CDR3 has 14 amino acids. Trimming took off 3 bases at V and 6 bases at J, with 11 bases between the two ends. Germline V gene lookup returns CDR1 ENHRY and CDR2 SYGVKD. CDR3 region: CAISDPKGDEKLFF. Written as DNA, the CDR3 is TGTGCCATCAGTGATCCCAAGGGGGATGAAAAACTGTTTTTT.

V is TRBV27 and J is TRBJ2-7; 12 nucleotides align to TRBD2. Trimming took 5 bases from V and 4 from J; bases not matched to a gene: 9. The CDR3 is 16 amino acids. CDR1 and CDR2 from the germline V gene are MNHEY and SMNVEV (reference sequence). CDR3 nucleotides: TGTGCCAGCAGTGTCCTGACTAGCGGGAGTTTGTACGAGCAGTACTTC. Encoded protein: CASSVLTSGSLYEQYF.

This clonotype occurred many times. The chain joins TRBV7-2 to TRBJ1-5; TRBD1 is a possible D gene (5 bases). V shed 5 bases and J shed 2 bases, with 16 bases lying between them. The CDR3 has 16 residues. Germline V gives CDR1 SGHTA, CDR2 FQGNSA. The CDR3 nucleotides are TGTGCCAGCAGCCCCAACAGGTTTTCGGGCAATCAGCCCCAGCATTTT. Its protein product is CASSPNRFSGNQPQHF.

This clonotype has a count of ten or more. The CDR3 is CASSLTARGEKLFF. The CDR3 bases are TGTGCCAGCAGTTTGACGGCCCGGGGTGAAAAACTGTTTTTT. V is TRBV6-9 and J is TRBJ1-4; D remains ambiguous. Germline V gene data show CDR1 as MNHGY and CDR2 as SVAAGI. This CDR3 has 14 amino acids. Trimming cost V 4 bases and J 7 bases, with 13 bases left between them.

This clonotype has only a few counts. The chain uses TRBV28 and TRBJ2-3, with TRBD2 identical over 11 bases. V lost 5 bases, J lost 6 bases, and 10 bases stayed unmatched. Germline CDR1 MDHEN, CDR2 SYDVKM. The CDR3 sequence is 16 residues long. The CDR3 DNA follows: TGTGCCAGCAGTGTACTAGCGGGAGAGGTTTCGGATACGCAGTATTTT. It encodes CASSVLAGEVSDTQYF.

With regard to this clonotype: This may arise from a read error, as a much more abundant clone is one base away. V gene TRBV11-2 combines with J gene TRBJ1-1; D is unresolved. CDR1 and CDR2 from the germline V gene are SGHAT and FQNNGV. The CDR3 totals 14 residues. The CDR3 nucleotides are TGTGCCAGCAGCTTGGCAAGCTGGAACACTGAAGCTCTCTTT. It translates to CASSLASWNTEALF. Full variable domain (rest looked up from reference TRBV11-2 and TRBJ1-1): EAGVAQSPRYKIIEKRQSVAFWCNPISGHATLYWYQQILGQGPKLLIQFQNNGVVDDSQLPKDRFSAERLKGVDSTLKIQPAKLEDSAVYLCASSLASWNTEALFGQGTRLTVV.

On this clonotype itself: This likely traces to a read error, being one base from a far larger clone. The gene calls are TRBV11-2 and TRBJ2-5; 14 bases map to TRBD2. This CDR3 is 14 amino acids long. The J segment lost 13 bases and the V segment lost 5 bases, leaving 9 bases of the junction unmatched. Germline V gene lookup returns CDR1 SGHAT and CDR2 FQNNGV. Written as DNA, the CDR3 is TGTGCCAGCAGCCAGCGACTAGCGGGAGGGGTGCGGTACTTC. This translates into CASSQRLAGGVRYF.

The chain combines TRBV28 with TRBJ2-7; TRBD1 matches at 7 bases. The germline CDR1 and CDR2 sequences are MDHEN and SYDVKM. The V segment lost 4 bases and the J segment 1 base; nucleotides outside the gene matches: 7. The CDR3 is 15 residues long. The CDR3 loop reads CASSSRQGRSYEQYF. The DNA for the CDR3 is TGTGCCAGCAGTTCTCGACAGGGAAGGTCCTACGAGCAGTACTTC.

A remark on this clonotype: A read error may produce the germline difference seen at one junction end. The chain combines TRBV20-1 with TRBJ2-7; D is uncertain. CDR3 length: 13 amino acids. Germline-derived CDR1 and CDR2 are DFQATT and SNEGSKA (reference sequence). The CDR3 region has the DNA TGCAGTGCCAGCCTCTGGCGACACTACGAGCAGCACTTC. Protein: CSASLWRHYEQHF.

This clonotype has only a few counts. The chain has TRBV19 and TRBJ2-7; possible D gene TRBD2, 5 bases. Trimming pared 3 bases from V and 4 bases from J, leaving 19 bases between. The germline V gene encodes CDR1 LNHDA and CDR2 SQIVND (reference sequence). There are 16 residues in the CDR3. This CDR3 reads CASSIYANGIVYEQYF. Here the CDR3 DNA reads TGTGCCAGTAGTATTTATGCTAACGGGATCGTTTACGAGCAGTACTTC.

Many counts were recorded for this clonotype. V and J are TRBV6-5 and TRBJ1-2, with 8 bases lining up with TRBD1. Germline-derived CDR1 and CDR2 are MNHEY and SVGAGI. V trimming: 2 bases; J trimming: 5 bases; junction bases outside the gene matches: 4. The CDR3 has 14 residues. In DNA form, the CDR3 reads TGTGCCAGCAGTTACAGGACAGGGTGGTATGGCTACACCTTC. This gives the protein CASSYRTGWYGYTF.

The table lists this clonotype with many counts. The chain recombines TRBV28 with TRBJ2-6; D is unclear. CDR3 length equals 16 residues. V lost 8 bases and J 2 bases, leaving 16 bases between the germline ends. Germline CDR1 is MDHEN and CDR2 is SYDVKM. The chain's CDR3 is CASRSAAVTGANVLTF. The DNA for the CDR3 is TGTGCCAGCCGATCGGCCGCGGTCACTGGGGCCAACGTCCTGACTTTC.

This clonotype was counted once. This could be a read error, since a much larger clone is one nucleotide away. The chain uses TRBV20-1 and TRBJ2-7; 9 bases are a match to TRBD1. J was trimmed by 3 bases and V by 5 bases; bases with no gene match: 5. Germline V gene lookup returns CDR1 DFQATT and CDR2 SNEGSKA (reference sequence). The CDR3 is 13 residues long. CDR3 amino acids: CSASGTGIYEQYF. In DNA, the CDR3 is TGCAGTGCTTCCGGGACAGGGATCTACGAGCAGTACTTC.

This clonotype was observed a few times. The chain's CDR3 is CASSLLLDTVNYGYTF. The CDR3 DNA is TGTGCCAGCAGTTTGCTCTTGGACACAGTTAACTATGGCTACACCTTC. The chain recombines TRBV28 with TRBJ1-2; possible D gene TRBD1, 5 bases. V lost 3 bases and J 1 base, leaving 15 bases between the germline ends. This CDR3 spans 16 amino acids. In germline, CDR1 is MDHEN, CDR2 SYDVKM.

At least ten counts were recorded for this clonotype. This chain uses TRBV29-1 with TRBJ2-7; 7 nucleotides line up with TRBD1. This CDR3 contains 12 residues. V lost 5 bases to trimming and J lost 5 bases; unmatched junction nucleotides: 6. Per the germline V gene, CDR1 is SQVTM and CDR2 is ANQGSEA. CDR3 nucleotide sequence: TGCAGCGTTCTGACAGGGTACCACGAGCAGTACTTC. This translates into CSVLTGYHEQYF.

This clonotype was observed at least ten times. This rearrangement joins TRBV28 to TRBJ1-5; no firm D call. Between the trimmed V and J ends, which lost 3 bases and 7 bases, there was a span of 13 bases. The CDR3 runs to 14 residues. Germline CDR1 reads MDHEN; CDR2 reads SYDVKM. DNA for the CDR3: TGTGCCAGCAGTTTGGTCGTCACGGGGCAGCCCCAGCATTTT. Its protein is CASSLVVTGQPQHF.

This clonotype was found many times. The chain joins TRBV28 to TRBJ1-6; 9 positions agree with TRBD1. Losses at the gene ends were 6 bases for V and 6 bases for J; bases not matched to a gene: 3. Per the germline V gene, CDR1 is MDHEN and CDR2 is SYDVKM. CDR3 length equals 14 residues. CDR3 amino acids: CASSPGQGNSPLHF. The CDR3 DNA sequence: TGTGCCAGCAGCCCGGGACAGGGTAATTCACCCCTCCACTTT.

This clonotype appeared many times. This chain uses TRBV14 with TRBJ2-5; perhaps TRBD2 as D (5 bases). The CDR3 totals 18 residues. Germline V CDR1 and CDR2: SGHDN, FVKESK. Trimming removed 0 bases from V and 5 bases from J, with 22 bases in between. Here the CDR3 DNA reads TGTGCCAGCAGCCAAGAGGATGGGAGAAGTCGTATGGGGGAGACCCAGTACTTC. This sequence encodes CASSQEDGRSRMGETQYF.

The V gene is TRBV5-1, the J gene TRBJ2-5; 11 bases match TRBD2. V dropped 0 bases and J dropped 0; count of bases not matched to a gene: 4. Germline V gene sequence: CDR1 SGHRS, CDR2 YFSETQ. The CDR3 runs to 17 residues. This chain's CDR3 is CASSLGLAGLYQETQYF. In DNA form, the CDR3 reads TGCGCCAGCAGCTTGGGACTAGCGGGACTGTACCAAGAGACCCAGTACTTC.

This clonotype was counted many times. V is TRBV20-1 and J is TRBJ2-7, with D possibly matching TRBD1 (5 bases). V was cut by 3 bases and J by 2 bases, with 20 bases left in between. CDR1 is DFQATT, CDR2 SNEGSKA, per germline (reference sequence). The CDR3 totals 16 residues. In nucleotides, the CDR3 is TGCAGTGCTAGTACCCCTACCGGCAGGGTAGCCTACGAGCAGTACTTC. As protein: CSASTPTGRVAYEQYF.

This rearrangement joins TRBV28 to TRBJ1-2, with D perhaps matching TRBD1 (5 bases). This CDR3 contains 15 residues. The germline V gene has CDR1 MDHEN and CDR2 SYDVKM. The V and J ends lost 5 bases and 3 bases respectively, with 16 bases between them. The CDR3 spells CASSPLGPRYYGYTF. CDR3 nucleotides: TGTGCCAGCAGTCCTTTGGGGCCTCGATACTATGGCTACACCTTC.

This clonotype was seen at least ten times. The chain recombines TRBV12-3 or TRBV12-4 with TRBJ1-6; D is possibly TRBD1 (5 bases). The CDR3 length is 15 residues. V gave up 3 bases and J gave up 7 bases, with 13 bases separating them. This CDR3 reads CASSFGAGRNSPLHF. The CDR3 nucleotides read TGTGCCAGCAGTTTTGGGGCGGGCAGGAATTCACCCCTCCACTTT.

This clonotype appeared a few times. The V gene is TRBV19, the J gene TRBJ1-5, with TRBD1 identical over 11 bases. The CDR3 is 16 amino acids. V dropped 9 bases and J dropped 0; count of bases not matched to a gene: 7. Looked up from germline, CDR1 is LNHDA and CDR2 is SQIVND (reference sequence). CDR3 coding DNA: TGTGCCAGCCGTAGGACAGGGGGCTCTAGCAATCAGCCCCAGCATTTT. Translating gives CASRRTGGSSNQPQHF.

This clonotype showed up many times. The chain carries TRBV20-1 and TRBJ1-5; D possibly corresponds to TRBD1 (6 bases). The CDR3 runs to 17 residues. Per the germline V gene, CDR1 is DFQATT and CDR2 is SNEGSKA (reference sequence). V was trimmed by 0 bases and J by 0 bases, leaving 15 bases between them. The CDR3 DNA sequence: TGCAGTGCTAGAGACTGGGACAAACTCAATAGCAATCAGCCCCAGCATTTT. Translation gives CSARDWDKLNSNQPQHF.

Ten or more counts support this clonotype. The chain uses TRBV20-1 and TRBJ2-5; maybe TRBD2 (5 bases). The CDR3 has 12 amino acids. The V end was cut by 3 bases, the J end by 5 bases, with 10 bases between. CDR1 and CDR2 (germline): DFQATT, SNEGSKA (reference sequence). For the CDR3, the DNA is TGCAGTGCTAGTTGGCGGAGGGAGACCCAGTACTTC. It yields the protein CSASWRRETQYF.

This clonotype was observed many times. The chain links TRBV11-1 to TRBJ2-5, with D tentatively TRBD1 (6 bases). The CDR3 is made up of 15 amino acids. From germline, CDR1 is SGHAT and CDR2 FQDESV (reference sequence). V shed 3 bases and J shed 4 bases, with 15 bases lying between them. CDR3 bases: TGTGCCAGCAGCTTGGGTTTCAGGGGTGGAGAGACCCAGTACTTC. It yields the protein CASSLGFRGGETQYF.